The next 31 T cell receptor beta chains were all read from a single sample in a study of Graves' ophthalmopathy and Graves' hyperthyroidism (dated 2018 in TCRdb). The reads were generated on an Illumina HiSeq 2000. For repertoire sequencing, TCR beta CDR3 regions were amplified from RNA transcripts. HTBI primers and the Qiagen OneStep RT-PCR kit were used in a first-round RT-PCR, which was followed by a second-round multiplex PCR, size selection and purification. TCRdb ran its own pipeline on the public reads, namely fastp trimming at Q25 and MiXCR clone calling, and kept in-frame beta chains. Under each unique CDR3 protein, matching rows form one entry showing the most common genes and DNA. In this sample the table shows over 650,000 distinct CDR3 sequences, over 40% of which occur a single time. Over 2.5% of the sample is taken by the ten largest. Sequencing was performed on peripheral blood. All receptors come from an adult man with Graves' ophthalmopathy.

A remark on this clonotype: A much bigger clone sits one base away, suggesting this may be a read error. The chain has TRBV25-1 and TRBJ1-1; TRBD1 agrees at 7 bases. The CDR3 loop spans 15 amino acids. The germline gives CDR1 MGHDK, CDR2 SYGVNS. The CDR3 bases are TGTGCCAGCAGCTTAGGGGGCGTTCAGAACACTGAAGCTCTCTTT. It yields the protein CASSLGGVQNTEALF.

In this sample, this clonotype turned up a few times. An end of the junction differs from the germline gene, which may be a read error. The chain employs TRBV7-3 and TRBJ2-3, with TRBD2 identical over 16 bases. Per the germline V gene, CDR1 is SGHTA and CDR2 is FQGTGA. The CDR3 runs to 18 residues. CDR3 region: CASSLTGTSGGAVDTQYF. As DNA, the CDR3 is TGTGCCAGCAGCCTAACCGGGACTAGCGGGGGGGCCGTGGATACGCAGTATTTT.

The table lists this clonotype with many counts. The genes are TRBV2 and TRBJ1-2; TRBD1 matches at 9 bases. The V gene end was trimmed by 6 bases and the J gene end by 8 bases; junction bases not matched to a gene: 10. The germline V gene encodes CDR1 SNHLY and CDR2 FYNNEI. CDR3 length: 14 residues. The CDR3 coding sequence is TGTGCCAGCAGGGCGACAGGGGGTATGGTGGGCTACACCTTC. As protein: CASRATGGMVGYTF.

The chain couples TRBV6-6 to TRBJ1-5; D not certain. Trimming shortened V by 1 base and J by 3 bases, and 4 bases separated the two germline ends. CDR1 is MNHNY and CDR2 is SVGAGI in the germline V gene (reference sequence). This CDR3 region has 13 residues. In DNA, the CDR3 is TGTGCCAGCAGTTACTTAACCAATCAGCCCCAGCATTTT. This codes for CASSYLTNQPQHF.

V gene TRBV7-8 combines with J gene TRBJ2-6; D is perhaps TRBD1 (7 bases). In germline, CDR1 is SGHVS, CDR2 FQNEAQ. This CDR3 spans 21 amino acids. V was pared by 0 bases and J by 4 bases, with 25 bases between. CDR3 coding DNA: TGTGCCAGCAGCTTAGCGTTCAGGGCCAGCCCCGGGGGACAGGGGGCCAACGTCCTGACTTTC. Its translation is CASSLAFRASPGGQGANVLTF. Based on the CDR3 plus reference TRBV7-8 and TRBJ2-6, the full variable domain is GAGVSQSPRYKVAKRGQDVALRCDPISGHVSLFWYQQALGQGPEFLTYFQNEAQLDKSGLPSDRFFAERPEGSVSTLKIQRTQQEDSAVYLCASSLAFRASPGGQGANVLTFGAGSRLTVL.

This clonotype was detected many times. The genes are TRBV20-1 and TRBJ2-5; 9 nucleotides align to TRBD1. The CDR3 has 14 residues. Germline V gives CDR1 DFQATT, CDR2 SNEGSKA (reference sequence). After removal of 6 bases from V and 5 bases from J, the junction contained 10 bases not matched to a gene. The CDR3 DNA reads as TGCAGTGCGGGAGGAACAGGGGGCTGGGAGACCCAGTACTTC. Translating gives CSAGGTGGWETQYF.

This clonotype has ten or more counts. The rearrangement joins TRBV12-3 or TRBV12-4 to TRBJ2-5, with D possibly being TRBD1 (6 bases). V gave up 6 bases and J gave up 5 bases, with 19 bases separating them. The CDR3 runs to 15 residues. CDR3 sequence: CASSPWTVGTETQYF. CDR3 coding DNA: TGTGCCAGCAGCCCATGGACAGTGGGGACGGAGACCCAGTACTTC.

There are many counts of this clonotype. V gene TRBV7-9 combines with J gene TRBJ1-1, with 9 bases that match TRBD1. The CDR3 is 13 amino acids. Germline assignment: CDR1 SEHNR and CDR2 FQNEAQ (reference sequence). Trimming took 6 bases from V and 6 from J; bases not matched to a gene: 5. The CDR3 spells CASRLTGGSEAFF. The CDR3 DNA sequence: TGTGCCAGCAGGCTGACAGGGGGATCTGAAGCTTTCTTT. The full variable domain, in which reference TRBV7-9 and TRBJ1-1 provide the parts outside the CDR3, is DTGVSQNPRHKITKRGQNVTFRCDPISEHNRLYWYRQTLGQGPEFLTYFQNEAQLEKSRLLSDRFSAERPKGSFSTLEIQRTEQGDSAMYLCASRLTGGSEAFFGQGTRLTVV.

The chain carries TRBV14 and TRBJ2-5; D may correspond to TRBD1 or TRBD2 (5 bases each). Trimming shortened V by 1 base and J by 6 bases, and 18 bases separated the two germline ends. The germline V gene has CDR1 SGHDN and CDR2 FVKESK. The CDR3 runs to 16 residues. The CDR3 region has the DNA TGTGCCAGCAGCCAAGCTTGGGGGAAAGGGGCGCAGACCCAGTACTTC. Amino acids: CASSQAWGKGAQTQYF.

Of note for this clonotype: A much larger clone is a single base away; this may be a read error. The chain combines TRBV7-9 with TRBJ2-7; D gene unclear. V was shortened by 4 bases and J by 1 base, with 8 bases between the two germline ends. The CDR3 has 13 residues. Germline-derived CDR1 and CDR2 are SEHNR and FQNEAQ (reference sequence). The CDR3 DNA is TGTGCCAGCAGCTATGCTACTTCCTACGAGCAGTACTTC. Protein sequence: CASSYATSYEQYF.

This clonotype appeared many times. The J gene is TRBJ1-1, the V gene TRBV10-2; D ambiguous. This CDR3 comprises 13 residues. Germline lookup yields CDR1 WSHSY and CDR2 SAAADI. V was shortened by 7 bases and J by 5 bases, with 14 bases between the two germline ends. CDR3 amino acids: CASKGHFGTEAFF. CDR3 sequence (DNA): TGCGCCAGCAAGGGCCACTTCGGGACTGAAGCTTTCTTT.

This chain uses TRBV29-1 with TRBJ1-1; D is undetermined. V was cut by 8 bases and J by 1 base, with 8 bases left in between. CDR1 is SQVTM, CDR2 ANQGSEA, per germline. The CDR3 is made up of 11 amino acids. CDR3 sequence: CSLAGNTEAFF. In DNA, the CDR3 is TGCAGCTTGGCAGGGAACACTGAAGCTTTCTTT.

This clonotype was seen at least ten times. The V and J genes are TRBV7-8 and TRBJ2-2; D is perhaps TRBD1 (6 bases). V shed 2 bases and J shed 0 bases, with 10 bases lying between them. The germline CDR1 and CDR2 sequences are SGHVS and FQNEAQ. The CDR3 sequence is 16 residues long. CDR3 amino acids: CASSLRDIPNTGELFF. DNA for the CDR3: TGTGCCAGCAGCTTAAGGGACATTCCGAACACCGGGGAGCTGTTTTTT.

This chain uses TRBV30 with TRBJ1-5; D might be TRBD1 (5 bases). The V and J ends lost 5 bases and 9 bases respectively, with 17 bases between them. Germline-derived CDR1 and CDR2 are GTSNPN and SVGIG (reference sequence). The CDR3 is made up of 13 amino acids. The CDR3 region has the DNA TGTGCCTGGGGGGCACAGGAGAACGGGCCCCAGCATTTT. Its protein product is CAWGAQENGPQHF.

V and J are TRBV10-3 and TRBJ2-5; D gene unclear. This CDR3 is 15 amino acids long. Germline loops: CDR1 ENHRY, CDR2 SYGVKD. V lost 10 bases and J lost 2, with 20 bases in between. The CDR3: CASKAHMFQQETQYF. The CDR3 DNA is TGTGCCAGCAAAGCCCATATGTTCCAGCAAGAGACCCAGTACTTC.

This clonotype was picked up many times. This chain joins TRBV19 and TRBJ1-1; weak D call: TRBD1 (5 bases). Trimming pared 3 bases from V and 6 bases from J, leaving 11 bases between. From germline, CDR1 is LNHDA and CDR2 SQIVND (reference sequence). This CDR3 has 13 residues. CDR3: CASSIFLGAEAFF. CDR3 DNA sequence: TGTGCCAGTAGTATCTTTTTAGGGGCTGAAGCTTTCTTT. The full variable domain, its missing parts supplied by reference TRBV19 and TRBJ1-1, is DGGITQSPKYLFRKEGQNVTLSCEQNLNHDAMYWYRQDPGQGLRLIYYSQIVNDFQKGDIAEGYSVSREKKESFPLTVTSAQKNPTAFYLCASSIFLGAEAFFGQGTRLTVV.

The chain employs TRBV10-3 and TRBJ2-7, with D perhaps assigned TRBD1 or TRBD2 (5 bases each). The V and J ends lost 4 bases and 3 bases respectively, with 13 bases between them. The germline gives CDR1 ENHRY, CDR2 SYGVKD. The CDR3 consists of 14 residues. The CDR3 sequence: CAISGDGILYEQYF. Written as DNA, the CDR3 is TGTGCCATCAGTGGGGACGGTATCCTCTACGAGCAGTACTTC.

The chain employs TRBV2 and TRBJ1-5; the D is unclear. The germline V and J ends were trimmed by 7 bases and 6 bases, with 19 bases remaining between them. CDR1 and CDR2 (germline): SNHLY, FYNNEI. CDR3 length: 15 amino acids. CDR3 region: CASIGYGGLGQPQHF. CDR3 nucleotides: TGTGCCAGCATTGGATACGGAGGGTTGGGTCAGCCCCAGCATTTT.

The chain recombines TRBV7-8 with TRBJ1-3; tentative D call: TRBD1 (5 bases). Germline V CDR1 and CDR2: SGHVS, FQNEAQ. CDR3 length: 15 amino acids. Deletions cut 5 bases from V and 2 bases from J, with 13 bases between. The CDR3 region is CASSPGRDPGNTIYF. As DNA, the CDR3 is TGTGCCAGCAGCCCAGGCCGGGACCCTGGAAACACCATATATTTT.

The rearrangement links TRBV20-1 to TRBJ2-5, with a weak D call TRBD2 (6 bases). The CDR3 has 14 amino acids. Trimming shortened V by 2 bases and J by 1 base, and 11 bases separated the two germline ends. CDR1 is DFQATT and CDR2 is SNEGSKA in the germline V gene (reference sequence). In nucleotides, the CDR3 is TGCAGTGCTAGATTAAGCGGGCCCCAAGAGACCCAGTACTTC. It codes for CSARLSGPQETQYF.

Concerning this clonotype itself: One base away lies a much larger clone, so this may be a sequencing read error. V is TRBV10-3 and J is TRBJ1-1; D remains ambiguous. CDR1 and CDR2 from the germline V gene are ENHRY and SYGVKD. The CDR3 is 14 amino acids. The CDR3 DNA sequence: TGTGCCATCACCCCCGGACTAACGAACGCTGAAGCTTTCTTT. Protein product: CAITPGLTNAEAFF.

This chain connects TRBV25-1 to TRBJ1-4; D gene unclear. Trimming removed 8 bases at V and 0 bases at J, with 16 bases between. The CDR3 consists of 16 residues. Germline assignment: CDR1 MGHDK and CDR2 SYGVNS. The CDR3 bases are TGTGCCAGCTCAACCAGCAAGGGATCAACTAATGAAAAACTGTTTTTT. This encodes CASSTSKGSTNEKLFF.

The table lists this clonotype with many counts. CDR3 sequence reads: CASGGFPQTYEQYF. In nucleotides, the CDR3 is TGTGCCAGCGGCGGGTTTCCTCAAACCTACGAGCAGTACTTC. V gene TRBV2 combines with J gene TRBJ2-7; perhaps TRBD2 as D (5 bases). The V end was cut by 8 bases, the J end by 2 bases, with 16 bases between. CDR1 is SNHLY and CDR2 is FYNNEI in the germline V gene. The CDR3 consists of 14 residues. The full variable domain, rest sourced from reference TRBV2 and TRBJ2-7, is EPEVTQTPSHQVTQMGQEVILRCVPISNHLYFYWYRQILGQKVEFLVSFYNNEISEKSEIFDDQFSVERPDGSNFTLKIRSTKLEDSAMYFCASGGFPQTYEQYFGPGTRLTVT.

CDR3 in amino acids: CASRGGGVSNQPQHF. CDR3 coding DNA: TGTGCCAGCAGAGGGGGGGGGGTTAGCAATCAGCCCCAGCATTTT. The chain has TRBV2 and TRBJ1-5, with D tentatively TRBD1 (6 bases). The CDR3 contains 15 residues. The V gene lost 6 bases and the J gene lost 0 bases, with 12 bases spanning the gap. Germline CDR1 SNHLY, CDR2 FYNNEI. Combining the CDR3 with reference TRBV2 and TRBJ1-5 gives the whole variable domain EPEVTQTPSHQVTQMGQEVILRCVPISNHLYFYWYRQILGQKVEFLVSFYNNEISEKSEIFDDQFSVERPDGSNFTLKIRSTKLEDSAMYFCASRGGGVSNQPQHFGDGTRLSIL.

This chain joins TRBV10-3 and TRBJ2-7, with unresolved D. Trimming took 6 bases from V and 2 from J, leaving 8 bases between them. From germline, CDR1 is ENHRY and CDR2 SYGVKD. CDR3 length: 12 amino acids. The CDR3 is CAISRTAYEQYF. The CDR3 nucleotides read TGTGCCATCAGCCGGACGGCCTACGAGCAGTACTTC.

The V gene is TRBV25-1, the J gene TRBJ2-7; 7 bases agree with TRBD1. CDR1 is MGHDK and CDR2 is SYGVNS in the germline V gene. Losses at the gene ends were 6 bases for V and 0 bases for J; bases not matched to a gene: 11. The length of the CDR3 is 16 residues. CDR3 nucleotides: TGTGCCAGCAGCAAGGGGGCAGGGACCTCCTCCTACGAGCAGTACTTC. Its protein product is CASSKGAGTSSYEQYF.

The J gene is TRBJ1-3, the V gene TRBV25-1, with 9 bases fitting TRBD1. J gave up 3 bases and V 8 bases, and 2 bases lay outside the gene matches. The germline gives CDR1 MGHDK, CDR2 SYGVNS. CDR3 length equals 13 residues. The CDR3 bases are TGTGCCAGCCGACAGGGGGTTGGAAACACCATATATTTT. This gives the protein CASRQGVGNTIYF.

CDR3 in DNA: TGTGCCAGCAGCTCAGGGAAGAAAGCTTTCTTT. It codes for CASSSGKKAFF. The chain has TRBV6-1 and TRBJ1-1; TRBD1 might be the D (5 bases). This CDR3 is 11 amino acids long. The V end lost 6 bases, the J end lost 9 bases, and 11 bases lay between the germline ends. The germline gives CDR1 MNHNS, CDR2 SASEGT.

The chain employs TRBV10-3 and TRBJ2-5, with 7 bases aligning to TRBD1. V gave up 5 bases and J gave up 2 bases; unmatched junction bases: 2. This CDR3 region has 13 residues. From germline, CDR1 is ENHRY and CDR2 SYGVKD. The CDR3 DNA follows: TGTGCCATCAGTCGGGGACAGCAAGAGACCCAGTACTTC. It is translated as CAISRGQQETQYF.

This clonotype showed up just a few times. This rearrangement joins TRBV2 to TRBJ1-6; D remains unclear. The CDR3 has 13 amino acids. Per the germline V gene, CDR1 is SNHLY and CDR2 is FYNNEI. V was pared by 9 bases and J by 8 bases, with 14 bases between. The CDR3 nucleotides read TGTGCCAGTCGGCCCGGGTCGCATTCACCCCTCCACTTT. Its translation: CASRPGSHSPLHF.

This clonotype was detected a few times. The chain joins TRBV27 to TRBJ1-1; possible D gene TRBD1, 5 bases. CDR1 and CDR2 (germline): MNHEY, SMNVEV (reference sequence). The length of the CDR3 is 12 residues. V was trimmed by 6 bases and J by 7 bases, leaving 12 bases between them. CDR3 residues: CASRGHRDEAFF. The CDR3 DNA reads as TGTGCCAGCAGAGGACACCGAGATGAAGCTTTCTTT.